This is a list of T cell receptor beta chains from one sample in a study of blood T cell repertoires in COVID-19. The table came from immunoSEQ multiplex PCR; TCRdb's copy has only in-frame clones and leaves some out. The sample lists about 210,000 clones, over 60% occurring once. The sequenced material came from peripheral blood. All receptors come from an older woman with acute or convalescent COVID-19. Each CDR3 is given with its conserved first and last residue. The D gene is left open where the match is weak.

CDR3 protein,J gene,V gene,D gene
CSVWSALNTGELFF,TRBJ2-2,TRBV29-1,-
CASSPPGLALDTQYF,TRBJ2-3,TRBV19,TRBD2
CASSWRDNQPQHF,TRBJ1-5,TRBV6-2/TRBV6-3,-
CASSSDDRGAYEQYF,TRBJ2-7,TRBV11-1,TRBD1
CASSPQAGQGHSGNTIYF,TRBJ1-3,TRBV18,TRBD1
CASRSRAYGELFF,TRBJ2-2,TRBV19,-
CASSLSRIEGYTF,TRBJ1-2,TRBV5-4,-
CASSSTGTTRGIEAFF,TRBJ1-1,TRBV7-8,-
CASLPFHTDRLPAGYTF,TRBJ1-2,TRBV18,TRBD1
CASSAGTSGGETQYF,TRBJ2-5,TRBV10-1,TRBD2
CASSRNRGQALYEQYF,TRBJ2-7,TRBV5-4,TRBD1
CASSQRLAGETQYF,TRBJ2-5,TRBV6-5,TRBD2
CASISDRGVYNEQFF,TRBJ2-1,TRBV19,TRBD1
CASSLLAGGRYTQYF,TRBJ2-3,TRBV6-2/TRBV6-3,TRBD2
CASRTYQGGTDTQYF,TRBJ2-3,TRBV27,-
CASSKFNEQFF,TRBJ2-1,TRBV27,-
CASSKLAGVAGELFF,TRBJ2-2,TRBV6-6,-
CASSYLPAGPAFF,TRBJ1-1,TRBV6-5,-
CASSPRGSSTDTQYF,TRBJ2-3,TRBV6-2/TRBV6-3,TRBD1
CASSSHQGARSEAFF,TRBJ1-1,TRBV7-8,TRBD1
CAISEPTSGGNNEQFF,TRBJ2-1,TRBV10-3,TRBD2
CASSYRGPSGNTIYF,TRBJ1-3,TRBV6-5,-